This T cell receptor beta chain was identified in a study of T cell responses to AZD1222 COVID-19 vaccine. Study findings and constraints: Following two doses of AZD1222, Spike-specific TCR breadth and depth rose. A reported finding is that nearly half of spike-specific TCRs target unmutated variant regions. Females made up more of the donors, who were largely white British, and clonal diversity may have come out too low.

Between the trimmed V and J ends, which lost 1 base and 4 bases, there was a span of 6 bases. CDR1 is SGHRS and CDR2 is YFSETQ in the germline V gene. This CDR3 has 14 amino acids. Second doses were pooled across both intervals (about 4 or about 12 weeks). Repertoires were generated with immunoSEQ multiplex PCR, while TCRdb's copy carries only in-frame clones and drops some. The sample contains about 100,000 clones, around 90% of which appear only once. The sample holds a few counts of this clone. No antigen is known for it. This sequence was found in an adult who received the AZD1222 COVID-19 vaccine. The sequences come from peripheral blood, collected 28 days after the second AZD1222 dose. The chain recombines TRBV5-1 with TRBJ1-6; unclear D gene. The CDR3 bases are TGCGCCAGCAGCTTGATCGAGTATAATTCACCCCTCCACTTT. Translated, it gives CASSLIEYNSPLHF.